These 23 T cell receptor beta chains came from one sample sequenced in a study of blood T cells in healthy people across ages (dated by TCRdb to 2015 to 2017). Library preparation employed 5' RACE. Instrument used: Illumina HiSeq 2500. A second roughly 6 to 12 cycle PCR used a sample-barcoded 5' primer and a J-beta primer mix. TCRdb's own reprocessing of the public reads used fastp at Q25 and MiXCR and kept productive beta chains. Each record represents a unique CDR3 protein, reported with the most common genes and DNA among its rows. The sample table records 790,000 or so distinct CDR3 sequences; around three fifths of these occur just once. Approximately 24% of the sample comes from the top ten. Material for sequencing was blood. These receptors were obtained from a middle-aged man in good health.

CDR3 nucleotides: TGTGCCATCAGTTGGGACAGGGCTAATCAGCCCCAGCATTTT. Its protein product is CAISWDRANQPQHF. The J gene is TRBJ1-5, the V gene TRBV10-3, with TRBD1 matching over 9 bases. The germline V gene encodes CDR1 ENHRY and CDR2 SYGVKD. The CDR3 length is 14 residues. Unmatched junction bases numbered 3, after V lost 5 bases and J lost 4 bases.

DNA for the CDR3: TGTGCCAGCAGTGGCCCCGGGACAGGGACACCTCGGTCCTACGAGCAGTACTTC. Protein sequence: CASSGPGTGTPRSYEQYF. This rearrangement joins TRBV2 to TRBJ2-7; 9 bases are a match to TRBD1. Germline values: CDR1 SNHLY, CDR2 FYNNEI. J lost 1 base, V lost 4 bases, and 14 bases had no gene match. The CDR3 totals 18 residues. Full variable domain (missing parts from reference TRBV2 and TRBJ2-7): EPEVTQTPSHQVTQMGQEVILRCVPISNHLYFYWYRQILGQKVEFLVSFYNNEISEKSEIFDDQFSVERPDGSNFTLKIRSTKLEDSAMYFCASSGPGTGTPRSYEQYFGPGTRLTVT.

This chain uses TRBV12-3 or TRBV12-4 with TRBJ2-5, with unresolved D. TRBJ2-7 matches the DNA end more closely, so the J call is doubtful. The CDR3 has 15 amino acids. CDR3 in amino acids: CASSFFSKGLGEQYF. In DNA form, the CDR3 reads TGTGCCAGCAGTTTCTTTTCCAAGGGTTTGGGCGAGCAGTACTTC.

The genes are TRBV29-1 and TRBJ2-1; 9 bases line up with TRBD1. The CDR3 runs 14 residues. Germline CDR1 and CDR2: SQVTM and ANQGSEA. Losses at the gene ends were 6 bases for V and 8 bases for J; bases not matched to a gene: 11. CDR3 bases: TGCAGCGTCCAAACGGGACAGGGCGCAGATGAGCAGTTCTTC. Protein: CSVQTGQGADEQFF.

A few counts support this clonotype. The rearrangement joins TRBV30 to TRBJ2-1, with D uncertain. CDR1 is GTSNPN, CDR2 SVGIG, per germline (reference sequence). The CDR3 has 14 amino acids. V lost 5 bases and J lost 5, with 16 bases in between. The CDR3 loop reads CAWSLVLTDNEQFF. The CDR3 DNA sequence: TGTGCCTGGTCCTTGGTTCTTACGGACAATGAGCAGTTCTTC.

The V call is TRBV20-1, the J call TRBJ2-1; the D gene is possibly TRBD1 (5 bases). V was pared by 6 bases and J by 6 bases, with 21 bases between. Germline CDR1 reads DFQATT; CDR2 reads SNEGSKA (reference sequence). CDR3 length: 15 residues. CDR3 in DNA: TGCAGTGCCTCTCCGAGCTCGTTGGGGCCCAATGAGCAGTTCTTC. This translates into CSASPSSLGPNEQFF.

The gene calls are TRBV20-1 and TRBJ2-4; TRBD1 matches at 9 bases. The DNA end is more similar to TRBJ2-7, so the J call may be wrong. CDR3 length: 15 residues. The germline V gene has CDR1 DFQATT and CDR2 SNEGSKA (reference sequence). CDR3 loop: CSANPPQGASYEQYF. The CDR3 bases are TGCAGTGCCAATCCCCCACAGGGGGCGAGCTACGAGCAGTACTTC.

V is TRBV20-1 and J is TRBJ2-7; no clear D gene. The CDR3 is made up of 14 amino acids. The V gene's germline CDR1 is DFQATT and CDR2 SNEGSKA (reference sequence). Trimming took 0 bases from V and 4 from J, leaving 13 bases between them. DNA of the CDR3: TGCAGTGCTAGAGATCTTTCTGTCTCGTACGAGCAGTACTTC. Translated, it gives CSARDLSVSYEQYF.

This clonotype was observed a few times. The chain carries TRBV4-2 and TRBJ1-4, with 8 bases that match TRBD1. V lost 4 bases to trimming and J lost 8 bases; unmatched junction nucleotides: 12. CDR3 size: 16 residues. Germline CDR1 is LGHNA and CDR2 is YNFKEQ. The CDR3 loop reads CASSLQSDRAGEKLFF. The CDR3 bases are TGTGCCAGCAGCCTTCAATCGGACAGGGCAGGGGAAAAACTGTTTTTT.

This clonotype appeared a few times. This chain uses TRBV5-1 with TRBJ2-7; 11 bases fit TRBD1. The CDR3 is 16 amino acids. Germline assignment: CDR1 SGHRS and CDR2 YFSETQ. J lost 5 bases, V lost 0 bases, and 7 bases had no gene match. CDR3 loop: CASSLDSRTGGDEQYF. In nucleotides, the CDR3 is TGCGCCAGCAGCTTGGACTCCAGGACAGGGGGCGACGAGCAGTACTTC.

The V and J genes are TRBV28 and TRBJ2-7; the match to TRBD1 covers 9 bases. V shed 6 bases, J shed 5 bases, and the junction held 8 bases outside the gene matches. The CDR3 consists of 14 residues. Germline values: CDR1 MDHEN, CDR2 SYDVKM. The chain's CDR3 is CASSHTDRGHEQYF. The CDR3 DNA follows: TGTGCCAGCAGCCACACGGACAGGGGTCACGAGCAGTACTTC.

This clonotype occurred once. This rearrangement joins TRBV24-1 to TRBJ2-3; 14 bases are a match to TRBD2. Per the germline V gene, CDR1 is KGHDR and CDR2 is SFDVKD. The CDR3 totals 17 residues. V lost 4 bases to trimming and J lost 4 bases; unmatched junction nucleotides: 6. DNA of the CDR3: TGTGCCACCAGTGAGTTTAGACTAGCGGGGGGGCCAGATACGCAGTATTTT. Translating gives CATSEFRLAGGPDTQYF.

The chain recombines TRBV6-5 with TRBJ1-2; D not certain. Per the germline V gene, CDR1 is MNHEY and CDR2 is SVGAGI. The germline V and J ends were trimmed by 5 bases and 0 bases, with 19 bases remaining between them. This CDR3 has 17 amino acids. The CDR3 here is CASSHRQAMAANYGYTF. CDR3 nucleotide sequence: TGTGCCAGCAGTCACCGGCAGGCAATGGCGGCTAACTATGGCTACACCTTC.

The chain employs TRBV12-3 or TRBV12-4 and TRBJ2-3, with D perhaps given as TRBD1 or TRBD2 (5 bases each). V dropped 8 bases and J dropped 3 bases, with 12 bases sitting between them. This CDR3 has 13 amino acids. The CDR3 DNA follows: TGTGCCAGCCGTCCGGGGCTTACAGATACGCAGTATTTT. Its protein is CASRPGLTDTQYF.

Only one count was recorded for this clonotype. The chain is built from TRBV21-1 and TRBJ2-3; the listed D gene, TRBD2, was not tested against the DNA. TRBV21-1 is listed as a pseudogene. There are 16 residues in the CDR3. The CDR3 sequence: CASSRTGRLTTDTQYF. In DNA form, the CDR3 reads TGTGCCAGCAGCAGAACGGGACGGCTTACCACAGATACGCAGTATTTT.

The genes are TRBV20-1 and TRBJ2-6; D unresolved. V lost 3 bases to trimming and J lost 0 bases, with 12 bases between them. The CDR3 is made up of 16 amino acids. CDR1 is DFQATT and CDR2 is SNEGSKA in the germline V gene (reference sequence). As DNA, the CDR3 is TGCAGTGCTAGGGGCAGAACGACCTCTGGGGCCAACGTCCTGACTTTC. Protein sequence: CSARGRTTSGANVLTF.

CDR3 amino acids: CASSRESGLSYNEQFF. The CDR3 DNA follows: TGCGCCAGCAGCCGCGAGAGTGGGCTCTCCTACAATGAGCAGTTCTTC. V and J are TRBV5-1 and TRBJ2-1; D is unresolved. V lost 4 bases to trimming and J lost 0 bases, with 14 bases between them. Germline loops: CDR1 SGHRS, CDR2 YFSETQ. The CDR3 extends over 16 amino acids.

The rearrangement joins TRBV12-5 to TRBJ2-3; TRBD2 agrees at 7 bases. The V segment lost 4 bases and the J segment 2 bases; nucleotides outside the gene matches: 0. The CDR3 covers 13 residues. Looked up from germline, CDR1 is LGHNT and CDR2 is FRNRAP. CDR3 sequence (DNA): TGTGCTAGTGGTTGGGACTACACAGATACGCAGTATTTT. Its translation: CASGWDYTDTQYF.

The CDR3 DNA sequence: TGTGCCAGCAATGAGAGGGGACCACCCGGGGAGCTGTTTTTT. Translated: CASNERGPPGELFF. The rearrangement joins TRBV6-2 or TRBV6-3 to TRBJ2-2, with D possibly being TRBD1 or TRBD2 (5 bases each). V was cut by 7 bases and J by 6 bases, with 15 bases left in between. Germline assignment: CDR1 MNHEY and CDR2 SVGEGT. The length of the CDR3 is 14 residues.

The V gene is TRBV27, the J gene TRBJ2-3; TRBD1 matches at 8 bases. CDR3 size: 13 residues. Per germline, CDR1 MNHEY and CDR2 SMNVEV (reference sequence). With V trimmed by 7 bases and J by 4 bases, 4 bases remained unmatched. This chain's CDR3 is CASIGQGPDTQYF. The CDR3 nucleotides are TGTGCCAGCATTGGACAGGGCCCAGATACGCAGTATTTT.

This chain joins TRBV12-5 and TRBJ1-2; unclear D gene. Germline V gene data show CDR1 as LGHNT and CDR2 as FRNRAP. CDR3 size: 15 residues. V lost 6 bases to trimming and J lost 1 base, with 15 bases between them. Here the CDR3 reads CASGPDPTDNYGYTF. CDR3 nucleotide sequence: TGTGCTAGTGGCCCAGATCCCACAGATAACTATGGCTACACCTTC.

The V gene is TRBV27, the J gene TRBJ2-3; 13 bases fit TRBD2. The CDR3 is 17 amino acids. V was clipped by 5 bases and J by 3 bases; unmatched bases: 8. CDR1 is MNHEY and CDR2 is SMNVEV in the germline V gene (reference sequence). This chain's CDR3 is CASSPPGLAGRTDTQYF. Written as DNA, the CDR3 is TGTGCCAGCAGTCCACCGGGACTAGCGGGGCGGACAGATACGCAGTATTTT.

The sample holds a few counts of this clonotype. The V call is TRBV11-2, the J call TRBJ2-1, with 12 bases matching TRBD2. CDR3 size: 15 residues. The trim removed 4 bases at V and 7 bases at J, leaving 5 bases unmatched. Germline V gene data show CDR1 as SGHAT and CDR2 as FQNNGV. The CDR3 is CASSYEGLAGNEQFF. CDR3 sequence (DNA): TGTGCCAGCAGCTATGAAGGACTAGCGGGGAATGAGCAGTTCTTC.